This TCR beta chain was sequenced in a study of identifying expanded T cells in peripheral blood. Data came from immunoSEQ multiplex PCR; TCRdb stores just in-frame clones and leaves some out. The sample lists 100,000 to 150,000 clones; more than 80% were seen once. V was clipped by 3 bases and J by 0 bases, with 10 bases between them. The germline V gene has CDR1 SNHLY and CDR2 FYNNEI. The CDR3 is made up of 15 amino acids. Sequenced: blood. This clonotype was obtained from a person aged 18 to 75 in good health. The chain links TRBV2 to TRBJ2-3; tentatively, D is TRBD2 (5 bases). The CDR3 region is CASSDLTGSTDTQYF. DNA for the CDR3: TGTGCCAGCAGTGACTTGACGGGGAGCACAGATACGCAGTATTTT.